What follows are 25 T cell receptor beta chains derived from one specimen sequenced in a study of PD-1 blockade in classical Hodgkin lymphoma. Using immunoSEQ multiplex PCR, the repertoire was profiled, and TCRdb retains in-frame clones only, with some absent. The table records more than 20,000 clones, around 84% of them present only once. All patients relapsed after autologous stem cell transplantation, and brentuximab vedotin exposure varied. This material consisted of peripheral blood mononuclear cells (PBMCs), taken at baseline. Source of these receptors: a human donor with classical Hodgkin lymphoma.

The chain employs TRBV7-9 and TRBJ2-5; 9 positions agree with TRBD2. The J call may be faulty, since TRBJ2-7 better matches the DNA end. There are 15 residues in the CDR3. Looked up from germline, CDR1 is SEHNR and CDR2 is FQNEAQ (reference sequence). CDR3 coding DNA: TGTGCCAGCAGCAAAGCGGGGGGCGTCGTTTACGAGCAGTACTTC. This encodes CASSKAGGVVYEQYF.

The chain couples TRBV7-9 to TRBJ1-6, with 8 bases lining up with TRBD1. Germline trimming cut 1 base from V and 9 bases from J; bases unmatched to any gene: 8. This CDR3 spans 16 amino acids. Germline values: CDR1 SEHNR, CDR2 FQNEAQ (reference sequence). CDR3 nucleotides: TGTGCCAGCAGCTTAGGTTTGCAGGGGGCTTCTTCACCCCTCCACTTT. It is translated as CASSLGLQGASSPLHF. The full variable domain, in which reference TRBV7-9 and TRBJ1-6 provide the parts outside the CDR3, is DTGVSQNPRHKITKRGQNVTFRCDPISEHNRLYWYRQTLGQGPEFLTYFQNEAQLEKSRLLSDRFSAERPKGSFSTLEIQRTEQGDSAMYLCASSLGLQGASSPLHFGNGTRLTVT.

V gene TRBV2 combines with J gene TRBJ2-1; D could derive from TRBD1 or TRBD2 (6 bases each). Trimming stripped 7 bases from V and 8 bases from J, with 21 bases between. CDR3 length: 15 residues. Germline assignment: CDR1 SNHLY and CDR2 FYNNEI. The CDR3 is CASNQGGTLVDEQFF. The CDR3 coding sequence is TGTGCCAGCAACCAAGGGGGGACTCTAGTCGATGAGCAGTTCTTC. The entire variable domain, with the rest obtained from reference TRBV2 and TRBJ2-1, is as follows: EPEVTQTPSHQVTQMGQEVILRCVPISNHLYFYWYRQILGQKVEFLVSFYNNEISEKSEIFDDQFSVERPDGSNFTLKIRSTKLEDSAMYFCASNQGGTLVDEQFFGPGTRLTVL.

The genes are TRBV27 and TRBJ2-5, with D perhaps TRBD1 (5 bases). From germline, CDR1 is MNHEY and CDR2 SMNVEV (reference sequence). V lost 0 bases and J 5 bases, leaving 13 bases between the germline ends. The CDR3 covers 15 residues. The CDR3 nucleotides read TGTGCCAGCAGTTTATCGAGGTTGACAGCGGAGACCCAGTACTTC. The encoded protein is CASSLSRLTAETQYF.

The chain is built from TRBV2 and TRBJ2-6; maybe TRBD1 (6 bases). Germline-derived CDR1 and CDR2 are SNHLY and FYNNEI. Trimming pared 9 bases from V and 2 bases from J, leaving 8 bases between. The CDR3 totals 13 residues. CDR3 amino acids: CARAGAGANVLTF. CDR3 in DNA: TGTGCCAGAGCAGGGGCTGGGGCCAACGTCCTGACTTTC.

The chain links TRBV5-1 to TRBJ2-3; 11 bases map to TRBD2. CDR1 SGHRS and CDR2 YFSETQ come from the germline V gene. The CDR3 covers 16 residues. Losses at the gene ends were 1 base for V and 0 bases for J; bases not matched to a gene: 1. In DNA form, the CDR3 reads TGCGCCAGCAGCTTGTGGACTAGCGGGAGCACAGATACGCAGTATTTT. Its translation is CASSLWTSGSTDTQYF.

As regards this clone: The identical CDR3 is also encoded by other nucleotide sequences in the sample. Here the CDR3 DNA reads TGTGCCAGCAGTCGGGGTATGGAACCCTACGAGCAGTACTTC. It is translated as CASSRGMEPYEQYF. The chain joins TRBV7-9 to TRBJ2-7, with D perhaps TRBD2 (5 bases). This CDR3 has 14 amino acids. Germline assignment: CDR1 SEHNR and CDR2 FQNEAQ (reference sequence). Trimming pared 6 bases from V and 2 bases from J, leaving 14 bases between.

The sample holds a few counts of this clone. V and J are TRBV6-6 and TRBJ1-6; no clear D. CDR1 is MNHNY, CDR2 SVGAGI, per germline (reference sequence). The CDR3 is 13 amino acids. Trimming pared 2 bases from V and 8 bases from J, leaving 7 bases between. CDR3 sequence: CASSYETHSPLHF. The CDR3 bases are TGTGCCAGCAGTTACGAGACTCATTCACCCCTCCACTTT.

The rearrangement links TRBV5-1 to TRBJ2-5; the D gene is possibly TRBD1 (5 bases). V lost 0 bases to trimming and J lost 2 bases, with 11 bases between them. Germline V gives CDR1 SGHRS, CDR2 YFSETQ. The CDR3 is 15 amino acids. CDR3 residues: CASSLATVTQETQYF. CDR3 bases: TGCGCCAGCAGCTTGGCGACAGTCACTCAAGAGACCCAGTACTTC.

This rearrangement joins TRBV7-9 to TRBJ1-1; D not resolved. V was shortened by 6 bases and J by 3 bases, with 11 bases between the two germline ends. The CDR3 runs 13 residues. CDR1 is SEHNR, CDR2 FQNEAQ, per germline (reference sequence). The CDR3 sequence is CASSLKRDTEAFF. The CDR3 coding sequence is TGTGCCAGCAGTCTTAAGCGGGACACTGAAGCTTTCTTT.

This chain joins TRBV7-9 and TRBJ2-7; TRBD1 might be the D (6 bases). The CDR3 covers 14 residues. V shed 3 bases and J shed 0 bases, with 9 bases lying between them. Germline lookup yields CDR1 SEHNR and CDR2 FQNEAQ (reference sequence). For the CDR3, the DNA is TGTGCCAGCAGCTTTAGAGGGGGCTCCTACGAGCAGTACTTC. Encoded protein: CASSFRGGSYEQYF.

This sequence joins TRBV7-9 and TRBJ1-3, with 7 bases matching TRBD1. There are 14 residues in the CDR3. CDR1 is SEHNR, CDR2 FQNEAQ, per germline (reference sequence). The J segment lost 3 bases and the V segment lost 3 bases, leaving 2 bases of the junction unmatched. The CDR3 region has the DNA TGTGCCAGCAGCTTGGGGACAGATGGAAACACCATATATTTT. It encodes CASSLGTDGNTIYF.

The chain is built from TRBV7-9 and TRBJ1-2; TRBD1 might be the D (5 bases). This CDR3 region has 14 residues. V was cut by 5 bases and J by 4 bases, with 14 bases left in between. Per germline, CDR1 SEHNR and CDR2 FQNEAQ (reference sequence). The CDR3 here is CASSLSSGTYGYTF. CDR3 sequence (DNA): TGTGCCAGCAGCCTATCCTCGGGGACCTATGGCTACACCTTC.

This chain links TRBV5-1 with TRBJ1-1; TRBD1 agrees at 10 bases. The germline gives CDR1 SGHRS, CDR2 YFSETQ. This CDR3 spans 15 amino acids. V lost 3 bases to trimming and J lost 4 bases; unmatched junction nucleotides: 6. This CDR3 is CASSSSGTGVTEAFF. The CDR3 DNA reads as TGCGCCAGCAGCTCGTCCGGGACAGGGGTCACTGAAGCTTTCTTT.

V gene TRBV11-2 combines with J gene TRBJ2-4; 8 positions match TRBD1. V trimming: 1 base; J trimming: 8 bases; junction bases outside the gene matches: 7. The CDR3 length is 15 residues. CDR1 is SGHAT, CDR2 FQNNGV, per germline. The CDR3 bases are TGTGCCAGCAGCTTAGGTAGGGACAGGAGTTACATTCAGTACTTC. Translating it yields CASSLGRDRSYIQYF. Full variable domain (rest looked up from reference TRBV11-2 and TRBJ2-4): EAGVAQSPRYKIIEKRQSVAFWCNPISGHATLYWYQQILGQGPKLLIQFQNNGVVDDSQLPKDRFSAERLKGVDSTLKIQPAKLEDSAVYLCASSLGRDRSYIQYFGAGTRLSVL.

The chain uses TRBV4-2 and TRBJ1-2; 7 positions match TRBD1. The length of the CDR3 is 15 residues. Germline CDR1 LGHNA, CDR2 YNFKEQ. With 1 base clipped from V and 3 bases from J, the junction kept 5 bases outside the gene matches. CDR3 sequence: CASSQGLGTDYGYTF. CDR3 sequence (DNA): TGTGCCAGCAGCCAAGGATTAGGGACAGACTATGGCTACACCTTC.

The V call is TRBV5-1, the J call TRBJ1-6; 7 bases match TRBD1. J was trimmed by 7 bases and V by 4 bases; bases with no gene match: 5. The CDR3 totals 14 residues. Per germline, CDR1 SGHRS and CDR2 YFSETQ. CDR3 coding DNA: TGCGCCAGCAGCCTACAGACAGGGAATTCACCCCTCCACTTT. Translation gives CASSLQTGNSPLHF.

The chain carries TRBV6-5 and TRBJ1-2, with TRBD1 as a possible D gene (5 bases). The CDR3 is 11 amino acids. Trimming took 5 bases from V and 8 from J, leaving 9 bases between them. CDR1 is MNHEY and CDR2 is SVGAGI in the germline V gene. The CDR3 spells CASSRGEGYTF. Written as DNA, the CDR3 is TGTGCCAGCAGTCGGGGGGAGGGCTACACCTTC.

Note on this clone: Other DNA sequences in this sample translate to the same CDR3. The chain uses TRBV7-9 and TRBJ2-7; D could derive from TRBD1 or TRBD2 (5 bases each). Per germline, CDR1 SEHNR and CDR2 FQNEAQ (reference sequence). The length of the CDR3 is 12 residues. Trimming pared 9 bases from V and 4 bases from J, leaving 13 bases between. DNA of the CDR3: TGTGCCAGTAGCACTGGGACGTACGAGCAGTACTTC. Its translation is CASSTGTYEQYF.

The chain combines TRBV5-1 with TRBJ2-3; D remains ambiguous. CDR1 SGHRS and CDR2 YFSETQ come from the germline V gene. The CDR3 extends over 13 amino acids. V lost 0 bases and J lost 4, with 6 bases in between. CDR3 loop: CASSLGASDTQYF. CDR3 sequence (DNA): TGCGCCAGCAGCTTGGGAGCGTCAGATACGCAGTATTTT.

This clone was seen only a few times. The V call is TRBV4-3, the J call TRBJ1-4; D is undetermined. Per the germline V gene, CDR1 is LGHNA and CDR2 is YSLEER. The CDR3 is 14 amino acids. V dropped 1 base and J dropped 4 bases, with 7 bases sitting between them. CDR3 region: CASSQGWGNEKLFF. The CDR3 DNA is TGCGCCAGCAGCCAAGGATGGGGTAATGAAAAACTGTTTTTT.

As regards this clone: The junction does not match germline at one end; this may be a read error. The gene calls are TRBV23-1 and TRBJ1-5, with a weak D call TRBD1 (6 bases). TRBV23-1 is an ORF; its function is uncertain. The CDR3 is 15 residues long. The CDR3 DNA is TGCGCCAGCGGTCAAAGACAGGTCCACAATCAGCCCCAGCATTTT. Encoded protein: CASGQRQVHNQPQHF.

This clone showed up just once. The V and J genes are TRBV4-3 and TRBJ2-1, with D maybe TRBD1 (5 bases). The V and J ends lost 0 bases and 4 bases respectively, with 10 bases between them. The length of the CDR3 is 15 residues. Germline values: CDR1 LGHNA, CDR2 YSLEER. CDR3 DNA: TGCGCCAGCAGCCAAGATCGGCAGGGTTACAATGAGCAGTTCTTC. The encoded protein is CASSQDRQGYNEQFF.

V usage is TRBV5-1 and J usage is TRBJ2-2, with D perhaps matching TRBD1 (7 bases). The V end was cut by 6 bases, the J end by 4 bases, with 13 bases between. Germline values: CDR1 SGHRS, CDR2 YFSETQ. There are 14 residues in the CDR3. This chain's CDR3 is CASTRDSLTGELFF. As DNA, the CDR3 is TGCGCCAGCACGCGGGACAGTCTCACCGGGGAGCTGTTTTTT.

The CDR3 reads CASTSSGGGYTF. The CDR3 DNA reads as TGTGCCAGCACCTCCTCGGGGGGTGGCTACACCTTC. V is TRBV6-6 and J is TRBJ1-2, with D maybe TRBD1 (5 bases). V shed 7 bases and J shed 7 bases, with 13 bases lying between them. In germline, CDR1 is MNHNY, CDR2 SVGAGI (reference sequence). The CDR3 runs to 12 residues.